The 19 T cell receptor beta chains below all came from one sample that was sequenced in a study of blood T cell repertoires in COVID-19. The repertoire was sequenced with immunoSEQ multiplex PCR; TCRdb's copy has only in-frame clones and lacks some. Among around 190,000 clones, approximately 88% were seen once, and the ten largest hold approximately 3%. Sequenced input: PBMCs or T cells enriched from blood (not recorded which). The receptors originated from a woman aged 30 to 39 who had recovered from COVID-19.

Details on this clone: Other DNA sequences in the same sample also yield this CDR3. This sequence joins TRBV12-3 or TRBV12-4 and TRBJ1-1; D unresolved. The CDR3 is made up of 11 amino acids. V was cut by 2 bases and J by 8 bases, with 6 bases left in between. The CDR3 reads CASSLTAEAFF. The CDR3 DNA is TGTGCCAGCAGTTTAACTGCAGAAGCTTTCTTT.

V is TRBV19 and J is TRBJ1-5; D not resolved. CDR3 length equals 13 residues. The V end lost 10 bases, the J end lost 3 bases, and 13 bases lay between the germline ends. The germline V gene has CDR1 LNHDA and CDR2 SQIVND (reference sequence). The CDR3 loop is CATTVGYNQPQHF. CDR3 sequence (DNA): TGTGCCACCACAGTTGGGTACAATCAGCCCCAGCATTTT.

The V and J genes are TRBV7-2 and TRBJ1-2; 7 bases line up with TRBD1. With V trimmed by 4 bases and J by 8 bases, 10 bases remained unmatched. This CDR3 comprises 14 residues. Germline V gene lookup returns CDR1 SGHTA and CDR2 FQGNSA. The DNA of the CDR3 is TGTGCCAGCAGCTCCCGAGGGGGCGCGGGAGGCTACACCTTC. This codes for CASSSRGGAGGYTF.

The chain joins TRBV28 to TRBJ1-2; the D is unclear. V lost 1 base, J lost 0 bases, and 6 bases lay in between. Germline V gives CDR1 MDHEN, CDR2 SYDVKM. The CDR3 runs to 14 residues. The DNA for the CDR3 is TGTGCCAGCAGTTTATCGCGAGCTAACTATGGCTACACCTTC. Translating gives CASSLSRANYGYTF.

The chain is built from TRBV28 and TRBJ2-1; 14 bases agree with TRBD2. The CDR3 totals 17 residues. Germline-derived CDR1 and CDR2 are MDHEN and SYDVKM. Germline trimming cut 6 bases from V and 5 bases from J; bases unmatched to any gene: 9. The CDR3 region has the DNA TGTGCCAGCAGGGGGGGTGGGACTAGCGGGAGTGACAATGAGCAGTTCTTC. Its protein is CASRGGGTSGSDNEQFF.

Written as DNA, the CDR3 is TGTGCCAGTAGTTCCCGTTCCCCGACAGGGTCGAATGAAAAACTGTTTTTT. Protein: CASSSRSPTGSNEKLFF. This chain joins TRBV19 and TRBJ1-4, with 7 bases that match TRBD1. V dropped 5 bases and J dropped 5; count of bases not matched to a gene: 14. Per germline, CDR1 LNHDA and CDR2 SQIVND (reference sequence). The CDR3 has 17 residues. Together with reference TRBV19 and TRBJ1-4, the CDR3 gives the full variable domain: DGGITQSPKYLFRKEGQNVTLSCEQNLNHDAMYWYRQDPGQGLRLIYYSQIVNDFQKGDIAEGYSVSREKKESFPLTVTSAQKNPTAFYLCASSSRSPTGSNEKLFFGSGTQLSVL.

The chain links TRBV5-1 to TRBJ1-2, with D uncertain. V was trimmed by 3 bases and J by 4 bases, leaving 10 bases between them. This CDR3 is 13 amino acids long. Germline V lookup: CDR1 SGHRS, CDR2 YFSETQ. The CDR3 DNA reads as TGCGCCAGCAGCTGGCAGGCCGGCTATGGCTACACCTTC. This gives the protein CASSWQAGYGYTF.

The chain carries TRBV5-6 and TRBJ2-7; 12 nucleotides match TRBD2. CDR1 and CDR2 from the germline V gene are SGHDT and YYEEEE. The CDR3 length is 15 residues. The V and J ends lost 0 bases and 6 bases, in that order; junction bases with no gene match: 4. In nucleotides, the CDR3 is TGTGCCAGCAGCTTGGGACTAGCGGGGGTTCGCGAGCAGTACGTC. Protein sequence: CASSLGLAGVREQYV.

This rearrangement joins TRBV9 to TRBJ2-1; D may be TRBD1 (6 bases). Germline V lookup: CDR1 SGDLS, CDR2 YYNGEE. V was trimmed by 4 bases and J by 6 bases, leaving 20 bases between them. The CDR3 is made up of 16 amino acids. The CDR3 spells CASSREVGGVGNEQFF. The CDR3 DNA is TGTGCCAGCAGCCGTGAGGTTGGGGGCGTAGGCAATGAGCAGTTCTTC.

V and J are TRBV25-1 and TRBJ2-1, with D possibly matching TRBD1 (5 bases). The CDR3 consists of 13 residues. The V and J ends lost 8 bases and 0 bases respectively, with 8 bases between them. Germline-derived CDR1 and CDR2 are MGHDK and SYGVNS. The CDR3: CASQGSSYNEQFF. Here the CDR3 DNA reads TGTGCCAGCCAGGGTTCCTCCTACAATGAGCAGTTCTTC.

V usage is TRBV6-5 and J usage is TRBJ2-5, with a weak D call TRBD1 (6 bases). The CDR3 extends over 14 amino acids. V was pared by 6 bases and J by 1 base, with 12 bases between. The germline V gene encodes CDR1 MNHEY and CDR2 SVGAGI. CDR3 in amino acids: CASRGQTAQETQYF. The CDR3 bases are TGTGCCAGCAGGGGACAAACAGCCCAAGAGACCCAGTACTTC.

The chain uses TRBV7-3 and TRBJ2-7, with 7 bases aligning to TRBD1. This CDR3 has 13 residues. Losses at the gene ends were 6 bases for V and 2 bases for J; bases not matched to a gene: 4. The germline CDR1 and CDR2 sequences are SGHTA and FQGTGA. Here the CDR3 DNA reads TGTGCCAGCAGTCAGGGGGTTCCCTACGAGCAGTACTTC. Protein: CASSQGVPYEQYF.

The chain links TRBV19 to TRBJ2-5, with D possibly matching TRBD1 (6 bases). Looked up from germline, CDR1 is LNHDA and CDR2 is SQIVND (reference sequence). V lost 6 bases to trimming and J lost 5 bases, with 10 bases between them. The length of the CDR3 is 12 residues. The CDR3: CASRQGGETQYF. CDR3 bases: TGTGCCAGTAGACAGGGCGGGGAGACCCAGTACTTC.

This clone was detected only a few times. The V gene is TRBV28, the J gene TRBJ1-3; TRBD1 aligns across 9 bases. V gave up 3 bases and J gave up 0 bases; unmatched junction bases: 6. This CDR3 is built from 17 residues. CDR1 and CDR2 from the germline V gene are MDHEN and SYDVKM. The DNA of the CDR3 is TGTGCCAGCAGTTTTACAGGGGGCCTCACCTCTGGAAACACCATATATTTT. Translating it yields CASSFTGGLTSGNTIYF.

This chain uses TRBV7-9 with TRBJ1-1; D perhaps matches TRBD1 (6 bases). The V and J ends lost 3 bases and 1 base respectively, with 9 bases between them. Germline CDR1 and CDR2: SEHNR and FQNEAQ (reference sequence). This CDR3 has 14 amino acids. The DNA of the CDR3 is TGTGCCAGCAGCTTCCAGGGGAAGAACACTGAAGCTTTCTTT. Its translation is CASSFQGKNTEAFF.

The V gene is TRBV5-6, the J gene TRBJ1-6; a weak D match, TRBD1 (6 bases). CDR1 is SGHDT, CDR2 YYEEEE, per germline. CDR3 length equals 14 residues. V was pared by 0 bases and J by 7 bases, with 8 bases between. The CDR3 protein is CASSLGQVNSPLHF. CDR3 nucleotide sequence: TGTGCCAGCAGCTTGGGACAGGTCAATTCACCCCTCCACTTT.

The rearrangement links TRBV11-2 to TRBJ1-1; possibly TRBD1 for D (6 bases). CDR3 length: 14 amino acids. Germline CDR1 SGHAT, CDR2 FQNNGV. Trimming stripped 2 bases from V and 3 bases from J, with 10 bases between. The CDR3 region has the DNA TGTGCCAGCAGCTTACGGGGGGCGGACACTGAAGCTTTCTTT. It codes for CASSLRGADTEAFF.

The rearrangement joins TRBV6-2 or TRBV6-3 to TRBJ2-5; 9 nucleotides match TRBD1. V shed 0 bases, J shed 5 bases, and the junction held 1 base outside the gene matches. Looked up from germline, CDR1 is MNHEY and CDR2 is SVGEGT. There are 14 residues in the CDR3. For the CDR3, the DNA is TGTGCCAGCAGTTACTCACAGGGGGCTGAGACCCAGTACTTC. Its protein product is CASSYSQGAETQYF.

The J gene is TRBJ2-3, the V gene TRBV4-2; D remains unclear. V lost 1 base, J lost 2 bases, and 10 bases lay in between. Germline values: CDR1 LGHNA, CDR2 YNFKEQ. CDR3 length: 15 amino acids. The CDR3 spells CASSQGRPNTDTQYF. Written as DNA, the CDR3 is TGTGCCAGCAGCCAAGGGAGACCGAACACAGATACGCAGTATTTT.